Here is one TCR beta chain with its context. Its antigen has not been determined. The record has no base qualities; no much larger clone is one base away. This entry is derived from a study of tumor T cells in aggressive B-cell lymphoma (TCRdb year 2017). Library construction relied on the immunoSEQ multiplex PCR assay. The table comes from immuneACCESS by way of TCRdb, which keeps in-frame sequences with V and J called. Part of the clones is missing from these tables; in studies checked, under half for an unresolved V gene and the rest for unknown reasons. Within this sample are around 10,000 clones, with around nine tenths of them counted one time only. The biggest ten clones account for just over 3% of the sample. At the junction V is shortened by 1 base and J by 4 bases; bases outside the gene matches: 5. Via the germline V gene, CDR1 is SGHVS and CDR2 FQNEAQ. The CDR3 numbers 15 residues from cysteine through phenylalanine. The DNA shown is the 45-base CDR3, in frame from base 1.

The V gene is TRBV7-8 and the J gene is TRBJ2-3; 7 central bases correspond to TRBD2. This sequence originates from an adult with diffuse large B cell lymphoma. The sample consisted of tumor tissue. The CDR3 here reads CASSLGEGGPDTQYF. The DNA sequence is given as TGTGCCAGCAGCTTAGGGGAGGGAGGGCCAGATACGCAGTATTTT.